This TCR beta chain was captured in a study of metastatic and nonmetastatic thyroid tumors. Among the patients, none had received any treatment before thyroid surgery. The CDR3 runs 14 residues. V lost 3 bases, J lost 2 bases, and 13 bases lay in between. Germline CDR1 and CDR2: SQVTM and ANQGSEA. At least ten counts were recorded for this clone. Other DNA sequences in the same sample also yield this CDR3. TCRdb reanalyzed the PCR reads via MiXCR. In the table there are 4,000 to 5,000 clones, 28% of which are singletons. What was sequenced was adjacent normal tissue. The sequence came from a female donor with papillary thyroid cancer or a benign thyroid nodule (not recorded which). Some clones in this sample may be carry-over from other donors' samples. The genes are TRBV29-1 and TRBJ2-5; D gene unclear. The CDR3 reads CSVEIGRQQETQYF. CDR3 nucleotides: TGCAGCGTTGAGATAGGGCGGCAACAAGAGACCCAGTACTTC.